This T cell receptor (beta chain) was captured in a study of graft-versus-host responses after intestinal transplantation. Findings and limits, study-wide: Recipient marrow showed GvH clones, some seen first in ileum or blood. Declines in HvG clones occurring early post-transplant were associated with peak circulating GvH clone levels. Allografts from individuals with graft-donor T cell macrochimerism displayed high graft-versus-host to host-versus-graft clonal ratios.

Profiling relied on immunoSEQ multiplex PCR, and the TCRdb table lists in-frame clones only, not all of them. The table records some 85,000 clones, 85% to 95% of them present only once. Note on this clone: As yet, its antigen is unknown.

Per germline, CDR1 MNHNS and CDR2 SASEGT. Trimming took 3 bases from V and 0 from J, leaving 11 bases between them. The length of the CDR3 is 15 residues. This TCR was sampled from a human donor who was the organ donor for an intestinal transplant. Material: unstimulated CD8+ T cells sorted from spleen or lymph node cells, obtained before transplant. This chain uses TRBV6-1 with TRBJ2-5, with D possibly matching TRBD2 (5 bases). DNA of the CDR3: TGTGCCAGCAGTGAGGTAGGGAGTTACCAAGAGACCCAGTACTTC. Residues: CASSEVGSYQETQYF.